A single sample gave rise to the 9 T cell receptor beta chains below, sequenced in a study of blood T cell repertoires in COVID-19. The table came from immunoSEQ multiplex PCR; TCRdb's copy has only in-frame clones and leaves some out. The sample yields about 140,000 clones, 84% seen once. Sequenced material: peripheral blood. These TCRs come from a human donor in a cohort sampled during active COVID-19.

This chain uses TRBV27 with TRBJ2-2, with 7 positions matching TRBD1. The germline CDR1 and CDR2 sequences are MNHEY and SMNVEV (reference sequence). Trimming removed 7 bases from V and 0 bases from J; junction bases left unmatched: 11. The CDR3 is made up of 17 amino acids. The CDR3 loop reads CASTRQGLLANTGELFF. The DNA of the CDR3 is TGTGCCAGCACCCGACAGGGATTACTCGCGAACACCGGGGAGCTGTTTTTT.

This rearrangement joins TRBV23-1 to TRBJ2-7; no firm D call. TRBV23-1 is treated as an ORF (open reading frame) with a function not yet certain. This CDR3 contains 14 residues. V was trimmed by 1 base and J by 7 bases, leaving 14 bases between them. CDR3 sequence (DNA): TGCGCCAGCAGTCAATGGGCCCCCTCCTGGGAGCAGTACTTC. It specifies CASSQWAPSWEQYF.

This chain uses TRBV3-1 (or the pseudogene TRBV3-2) with TRBJ1-5; perhaps TRBD1 as D (6 bases). The V end was cut by 2 bases, the J end by 1 base, with 9 bases between. Germline CDR1 reads LGHDT; CDR2 reads YNNKEL (reference sequence). This CDR3 has 15 amino acids. The CDR3 DNA follows: TGTGCCAGCAGCCAAAGAACAGGGAGCAATCAGCCCCAGCATTTT. This translates into CASSQRTGSNQPQHF.

The V and J genes are TRBV25-1 and TRBJ2-7; no firm D call. CDR3 length: 14 amino acids. Per germline, CDR1 MGHDK and CDR2 SYGVNS. The V gene lost 3 bases and the J gene lost 3 bases, with 12 bases spanning the gap. The CDR3 DNA reads TGTGCCAGCAGTGATGATCCGCTTAGCTACGAGCAGTACTTC. Amino acid sequence: CASSDDPLSYEQYF.

The count of this clone is one. This rearrangement joins TRBV6-5 to TRBJ2-7; 8 bases agree with TRBD1. The CDR3 runs to 13 residues. J lost 2 bases, V lost 7 bases, and 4 bases had no gene match. Germline CDR1 MNHEY, CDR2 SVGAGI. The CDR3: CASTMDRAYEQYF. The CDR3 nucleotides read TGTGCCAGCACCATGGACAGGGCCTACGAGCAGTACTTC.

The chain has TRBV10-3 and TRBJ1-2, with D uncertain. Per the germline V gene, CDR1 is ENHRY and CDR2 is SYGVKD. V gave up 4 bases and J gave up 5 bases, with 20 bases separating them. The CDR3 totals 16 residues. The CDR3 DNA sequence: TGTGCCATCAGTGCTGACGTGTCGGGATGGCGGTATGGCTACACCTTC. Its protein product is CAISADVSGWRYGYTF.

The chain carries TRBV7-9 and TRBJ1-1; unclear D gene. Trimming cost V 5 bases and J 3 bases, with 10 bases left between them. The CDR3 loop spans 13 amino acids. Looked up from germline, CDR1 is SEHNR and CDR2 is FQNEAQ (reference sequence). The CDR3 nucleotides read TGTGCCAGCAGCGGCTGGGCCCACACTGAAGCTTTCTTT. Its protein product is CASSGWAHTEAFF. The variable domain in full, with the rest retrieved from reference TRBV7-9 and TRBJ1-1, is DTGVSQNPRHKITKRGQNVTFRCDPISEHNRLYWYRQTLGQGPEFLTYFQNEAQLEKSRLLSDRFSAERPKGSFSTLEIQRTEQGDSAMYLCASSGWAHTEAFFGQGTRLTVV.

The CDR3 here is CASGRGENQFF. In nucleotides, the CDR3 is TGTGCCAGCGGCCGCGGGGAAAATCAGTTCTTC. The V gene is TRBV5-4, the J gene TRBJ2-1, with a tentative D call TRBD2 (6 bases). Trimming took 7 bases from V and 13 from J, leaving 15 bases between them. The CDR3 sequence is 11 residues long. Germline-derived CDR1 and CDR2 are SGHNT and YYREEE (reference sequence).

Regarding this clone: Relative to the germline gene, one junction end is altered; a read error may explain this. The V gene is TRBV29-1, the J gene TRBJ2-3; D possibly corresponds to TRBD1 (6 bases). Per the germline V gene, CDR1 is SQVTM and CDR2 is ANQGSEA. The CDR3 spans 15 residues. CDR3 loop: CSVVPPDSSRDTQYF. The CDR3 DNA reads TGCAGCGTGGTCCCTCCGGACAGTAGCAGAGATACGCAGTATTTT.